A selection of T cell receptor beta chains follows, all from one sample in a study of blood T cell repertoires in COVID-19. The method was immunoSEQ multiplex PCR; TCRdb's version includes in-frame clones alone and lacks a portion of them. This repertoire shows about 230,000 clones, 83% found once; its top ten account for roughly 7.4%. Sequenced material: peripheral blood. The receptor source for this set is a woman aged 45-65 years with acute or convalescent COVID-19. The CDR3 runs from the conserved cysteine through the conserved F or W. Fields, in order: J gene, D gene, V gene, clone size, CDR3 protein, CDR3 DNA. The D gene is left open where the match is weak. Part of the rows lack a size; the others show once, few, many or a class for expanded clones.

>TRBJ2-1|TRBD2|TRBV7-9|NA
CASSKRGGSYNEQFF
TGTGCCAGCAGTAAGCGGGGGGGCTCCTACAATGAGCAGTTCTTC
>TRBJ2-1|TRBD2|TRBV19|NA
CASTRTRGDEQFF
TGTGCCAGTACCAGGACTAGGGGTGATGAGCAGTTCTTC
>TRBJ1-2|NA|TRBV11-2|NA
CASSLVSGHYGYTF
TGTGCCAGCAGCTTAGTCAGCGGCCACTATGGCTACACCTTC
>TRBJ2-3|TRBD2|TRBV25-1|NA
CASSEGRGYHSTDTQYF
TGTGCCAGCAGTGAAGGGCGGGGGTACCATAGCACAGATACGCAGTATTTT
>TRBJ2-7|TRBD2|TRBV10-3|NA
CATTGGETYEQYF
TGTGCCACCACCGGGGGGGAGACCTACGAGCAGTACTTC
>TRBJ1-1|NA|TRBV5-4|NA
CASSPELNTEAFF
TGTGCCAGCAGCCCGGAGCTGAACACTGAAGCTTTCTTT
>TRBJ2-5|NA|TRBV21-1|NA
CASSNTGQGLETQYF
TGTGCCAGCAGCAATACGGGACAGGGGTTGGAGACCCAGTACTTC
>TRBJ1-5|TRBD1|TRBV6-2/TRBV6-3|NA
CASSQTGRYQPQHF
TGTGCCAGCAGTCAGACAGGGAGGTATCAGCCCCAGCATTTT
>TRBJ2-5|NA|TRBV5-6|NA
CASKLGRETQYF
TGTGCCAGCAAATTGGGGCGGGAGACCCAGTACTTC
>TRBJ1-2|NA|TRBV6-5|NA
CASSLTLTGYGYTF
TGTGCCAGCAGTCTTACCCTGACAGGCTATGGCTACACCTTC
>TRBJ1-5|NA|TRBV6-6|few
CASSDRIRPQHF
TGTGCCAGCAGCGACAGGATCAGGCCCCAGCATTTT
>TRBJ1-2|TRBD1|TRBV12-5|NA
CASGRMTGGGLHDGYTF
TGTGCTAGTGGCAGGATGACAGGGGGCGGACTCCATGATGGCTACACCTTC
>TRBJ1-6|NA|TRBV28|NA
CASTSGNSPLHF
TGTGCCAGTACTTCAGGGAATTCACCCCTCCACTTT
>TRBJ1-4|NA|TRBV9|NA
CASTKGGGTNEKLFF
TGTGCCAGCACCAAAGGGGGTGGAACTAATGAAAAACTGTTTTTT
>TRBJ2-7|NA|TRBV5-4|NA
CASSLRGGYEQYF
TGTGCCAGCAGCTTGAGGGGGGGCTACGAGCAGTACTTC
>TRBJ2-3|TRBD1|TRBV27|NA
CASSLHRGTSTDTQYF
TGTGCCAGCAGTTTACACAGGGGGACTAGCACAGATACGCAGTATTTT
>TRBJ2-1|NA|TRBV21-1|few
CASSKVRDRRRSTSRFF
TGTGCCAGCAGCAAAGTGAGGGACAGGAGACGTTCTACGAGCAGGTTCTTC
>TRBJ2-1|NA|TRBV19|once
CASSDRYNEQFF
TGTGCCAGTAGTGACAGATACAATGAGCAGTTCTTC
>TRBJ1-2|TRBD1|TRBV15|few
CATSIGTGGGYTF
TGTGCCACCAGCATAGGGACAGGGGGTGGCTACACCTTC
>TRBJ2-7|TRBD1|TRBV4-3|NA
CASSRVQGMRTYEQYF
TGCGCCAGCAGCCGCGTACAGGGGATGAGGACCTACGAGCAGTACTTC
>TRBJ2-1|NA|TRBV19|NA
CASSIAETYNEQFF
TGTGCCAGTAGTATCGCGGAAACCTACAATGAGCAGTTCTTC
>TRBJ2-6|NA|TRBV28|NA
CASSFSDSPPGANVLTF
TGTGCCAGCAGTTTCTCGGACAGCCCCCCTGGGGCCAACGTCCTGACTTTC
>TRBJ2-3|NA|TRBV10-3|NA
CAISESADTQYF
TGTGCCATCAGTGAGTCCGCAGATACGCAGTATTTT
>TRBJ2-5|NA|TRBV28|NA
CASSPRQPSQETQYF
TGTGCCAGCAGTCCAAGACAGCCTTCCCAAGAGACCCAGTACTTC
>TRBJ1-2|NA|TRBV12-3/TRBV12-4|NA
CASSLVRSSGYTF
TGTGCCAGCAGTTTAGTCCGGTCGAGTGGCTACACCTTC
>TRBJ1-5|NA|TRBV2|NA
CASTQGLGQPQHF
TGTGCCAGCACCCAGGGGCTTGGACAGCCCCAGCATTTT
>TRBJ1-3|NA|TRBV18|NA
CASSPQMGQNSGNTIYF
TGTGCCAGCTCACCACAGATGGGGCAGAACTCTGGAAACACCATATATTTT
>TRBJ2-5|NA|TRBV7-2|few
CASTLRETQYF
TGTGCCAGCACCCTCCGAGAGACCCAGTACTTC
>TRBJ1-1|NA|TRBV7-9|NA
CASPAAEAFF
TGTGCCAGCCCCGCGGCTGAAGCTTTCTTT
>TRBJ1-5|NA|TRBV2|NA
CASSEASGVGNQPQHF
TGTGCCAGCAGTGAAGCTTCAGGGGTAGGAAATCAGCCCCAGCATTTT
>TRBJ2-1|NA|TRBV2|NA
CASQGPNEQFF
TGTGCCAGCCAGGGTCCCAATGAGCAGTTCTTC
>TRBJ2-3|NA|TRBV12-5|NA
CASAQTDTQYF
TGTGCTAGTGCCCAGACAGATACGCAGTATTTT
>TRBJ2-1|NA|TRBV7-2|NA
CASSLMSGSNEQFF
TGTGCCAGCAGCTTAATGTCCGGGAGCAATGAGCAGTTCTTC
>TRBJ2-1|NA|TRBV5-1|NA
CASSLTGSSYNEQFF
TGCGCCAGCAGCTTAACGGGTAGCTCCTACAATGAGCAGTTCTTC
>TRBJ2-7|TRBD2|TRBV4-1|NA
CASSQDPPAGGHYEQYF
TGCGCCAGCAGCCAAGATCCCCCCGCGGGAGGGCACTACGAGCAGTACTTC
>TRBJ2-2|NA|TRBV4-1|NA
CASSQEGRNTGELFF
TGCGCCAGCAGCCAAGAGGGGCGGAACACCGGGGAGCTGTTTTTT
>TRBJ2-1|TRBD2|TRBV7-9|NA
CASSTLADYYNEQFF
TGTGCCAGCAGCACACTAGCGGACTACTACAATGAGCAGTTCTTC
>TRBJ1-2|NA|TRBV18|NA
CASSLQGYGYTF
TGTGCCAGCTCACTCCAGGGCTATGGCTACACCTTC
>TRBJ2-7|TRBD2|TRBV3-1/TRBV3-2|once
CASSQDLSGGTYEQYF
TGTGCCAGCAGCCAAGATCTAAGCGGGGGGACCTACGAGCAGTACTTC
>TRBJ2-7|NA|TRBV20-1|NA
CSARSGFEQYF
TGCAGTGCTAGATCCGGGTTTGAGCAGTACTTC
>TRBJ2-7|TRBD2|TRBV29-1|NA
CSGTSGSYEQYF
TGCAGCGGGACTAGCGGATCCTACGAGCAGTACTTC